This entry is about one T cell receptor beta chain. The target antigen is unknown. Exclusion applied to patients with other autoimmune diseases, uncontrolled infections, pregnancy or lactation. The entry originates in a study of Graves' ophthalmopathy and Graves' hyperthyroidism. About the research overall: Stable hyperthyroidism was defined by absence of ophthalmopathy within 18 months of follow-up.

From RNA, the CDR3 regions of TCR beta chains were amplified and sequenced. The library came from an HTBI-primed first-round RT-PCR and a second-round multiplex PCR. TCRdb re-analysed the multiplex PCR reads in MiXCR, keeping a single row per CDR3 protein. This sample has around 1,200,000 distinct CDR3 sequences; roughly 35% occur once, and the top ten carry around 10%. Study findings and constraints: As the model predicted ophthalmopathy progression, it achieved a sensitivity of 55% to 71% and a specificity of about 72%. Ophthalmopathy versus stable hyperthyroidism: 13-signature model gave roughly 88% sensitivity, just under 82% specificity.

The CDR3 is 17 residues long. The germline gives CDR1 LGHNA, CDR2 YSLEER. J lost 5 bases, V lost 0 bases, and 11 bases had no gene match. The receptor comes from an adult man with Graves' hyperthyroidism. Sequenced: peripheral blood or thyroid tissue (not recorded which). The V call is TRBV4-3, the J call TRBJ1-2, with TRBD1 identical over 8 bases. CDR3 sequence: CASSQDFRDRLWYGYTF. The DNA for the CDR3 is TGCGCCAGCAGCCAAGATTTCCGGGACAGGCTCTGGTATGGCTACACCTTC.